Listed below are T cell receptor beta chains from one sample, sequenced in a study of blood T cell repertoires in COVID-19. Profiled with immunoSEQ multiplex PCR; TCRdb holds only in-frame clones, not every one. The sample consists of fewer than 300,000 clones, 65% to 90% of them appearing once. Sequenced sample: peripheral blood. These receptor sequences come from a middle-aged man with active or convalescent COVID-19. Both conserved end residues are part of each CDR3. D genes are given only for firm matches. Part of the rows lack a size; the others show once, few, many or a class for expanded clones.

v_gene: TRBV19
j_gene: TRBJ2-7
abundance: few
d_gene: TRBD1
CDR3nt: TGTGCCAGTAGTATAGGGACAGGGACAACGGAACAGTACTTC
CDR3aa: CASSIGTGTTEQYF

v_gene: TRBV27
j_gene: TRBJ2-2
abundance: once
d_gene: -
CDR3nt: TGTGCCAGCAGTTTATTATCCCCCGGCAGGGCGGGGACCGGGGAGCTGTTTTTT
CDR3aa: CASSLLSPGRAGTGELFF

v_gene: TRBV6-2/TRBV6-3
j_gene: TRBJ2-1
abundance: -
d_gene: -
CDR3nt: TGTGCCAGCAGTTACTCCGGGGGACGCCAAAATGAGCAGTTCTTC
CDR3aa: CASSYSGGRQNEQFF

v_gene: TRBV12-5
j_gene: TRBJ1-1
abundance: once
d_gene: TRBD1
CDR3nt: TGTGCTAGTGGGATGACAGGGGGCGCGAACACTGAAGCTTTCTTT
CDR3aa: CASGMTGGANTEAFF

v_gene: TRBV4-2
j_gene: TRBJ2-1
abundance: -
d_gene: -
CDR3nt: TGTGCCAGCAGCCAAGACCAGACTAGTTTACGTGCCAATGAGCAGTTCTTC
CDR3aa: CASSQDQTSLRANEQFF

v_gene: TRBV6-5
j_gene: TRBJ1-6
abundance: -
d_gene: TRBD1
CDR3nt: TGTGCCAGCAGTTTAGGGGACAGTCATTCACCCCTCCACTTT
CDR3aa: CASSLGDSHSPLHF

v_gene: TRBV9
j_gene: TRBJ2-3
abundance: -
d_gene: TRBD1
CDR3nt: TGTGCCAGCGCCAGGGGGCGGGCCAACACAGATACGCAGTATTTT
CDR3aa: CASARGRANTDTQYF

v_gene: TRBV3-1/TRBV3-2
j_gene: TRBJ2-3
abundance: -
d_gene: TRBD2
CDR3nt: TGTGCCAGCAGCCAAGGGCTAGCGGGAGCGGGACTAGGAGATACGCAGTATTTT
CDR3aa: CASSQGLAGAGLGDTQYF

v_gene: TRBV27
j_gene: TRBJ2-7
abundance: -
d_gene: TRBD1
CDR3nt: TGTGCCAGCAGTCGAACAGGGGGCGAGTACGAGCAGTACTTC
CDR3aa: CASSRTGGEYEQYF

v_gene: TRBV19
j_gene: TRBJ1-5
abundance: once
d_gene: -
CDR3nt: TGTGCCAGTAGTATAGATCCGGCAGGGGCTCGTCAGTATAGCAATCAGCCCCAGCATTTT
CDR3aa: CASSIDPAGARQYSNQPQHF